This T cell receptor beta chain was found in a study of CD8 T cells in Susac syndrome (dated by TCRdb to between 2019 and 2020). Looking at the study overall: Of the Susac syndrome patients who were sequenced, fewer than ten were in clinical remission while about six had clinically active disease. At the time of blood withdrawal, Susac syndrome patients were either therapy-naive, taking corticosteroids (with some also receiving IVIg), or on IVIg alone. The study used repertoire sequencing to test whether antigen drove CD8+ T cell activation and differentiation in Susac syndrome. The paper as a whole reports these results and caveats: The study acknowledged that relatively few individuals were included in the TCR sequencing and HLA analysis. In the CD4+ T cell repertoire of Susac syndrome patients, clonal expansion was not detected.

RNA was extracted with the RNeasy kit and roughly 0.45 to 1 ug was reverse transcribed using random hexamers. The immunoSEQ multiplex PCR assay, covering 54 Vbeta and 13 Jbeta segments, was used to amplify TCR beta CDR3 regions. PCR amplification bias was corrected by using a synthetic template baseline for primer optimization and computational correction. As for how the authors treated the data: Reads were assigned to V, D and J genes according to IMGT and analyzed in immunoSEQ Analyzer, with only productive sequences retained. Clonality was computed as one minus Shannon entropy normalized by log2 of the number of productive unique sequences. Public and private clones were assessed among the 100 most prevalent clones of each patient and control. Susac-specific clones were defined as absent from healthy and MS cohorts, some 1,000 published viral clones and other ImmuneACCESS disease sequences. TCRdb reprocessing: public reads trimmed at Q25 with fastp, clones called with MiXCR, in-frame beta chains kept. Rows with one shared CDR3 protein collapse into an entry with the most common genes and DNA. These V and J calls are TCRdb output, not the study's own analysis. Here the sample has 150,000 to 180,000 distinct CDR3 sequences; approximately 95% occur a single time. The ten top clones hold 0.15% to 0.2% of the sample.

Concerning this clonotype itself: Its antigen is currently not known. The sample holds no much larger clone one base away, and base qualities are not on file.

High-throughput TCR beta sequencing profiled peripheral blood CD8+ and CD4+ T cells from healthy donors, Susac syndrome patients and multiple sclerosis patients. The Susac syndrome patients fulfilled recently defined diagnostic criteria for either definite or probable disease. Bulk CD8+ and CD4+ T cells were purified by magnetic negative isolation, while CD8+ TEMRA cells were enriched using FACS. Blood was collected in EDTA tubes and processed within 24 hours, with PBMCs isolated through density gradient centrifugation. PBMCs destined for TCR sequencing were cryopreserved in liquid nitrogen and later thawed in a 37 °C water bath. Purity of sorted or isolated CD4+, CD8+ and CD8+ TEMRA cells was at least 90%. V gives up 7 bases and J gives up 5 bases, and the segment between their germline ends measures 11 bases. The CDR3 sequence holds 12 residues, the cysteine and phenylalanine included. Of the read, only the CDR3 DNA is kept; its 36 bases are in frame from base 1. CDR1 and CDR2 are read off the germline V gene as SNHLY and FYNNEI.

This clonotype was obtained from a human donor with Susac syndrome. The material sequenced was CD4+ T cells from PBMCs. Recombination linked TRBV2 to TRBJ1-2, with the D gene not clear enough to name. The CDR3 reads CASTGLWYGYTF. The DNA sequence is as follows: TGTGCCAGCACAGGTTTATGGTATGGCTACACCTTC.